This TCR beta chain stems from a study of T-cell memory formation after mild COVID-19. Across the whole study: TCR clustering was largely donor specific. Study observations and caveats: Certain responding clones were present in pre-infection memory, suggesting participation of cross-reactive memory. Whether day 37 second-wave clones are SARS-CoV-2-specific was not confirmed.

This clonotype was counted a few times. No antigen is known for it. Trimming left V 6 bases short and J 1 base short, with 12 bases between. The length of the CDR3 is 14 residues. A 5'RACE reaction primed in the constant segment made cDNA libraries of TCR alpha and TCR beta, and these carried sample barcodes and UMIs. TCRdb called the 5' RACE reads again in MiXCR, with one record for every CDR3 protein. The table includes 400,000 or so distinct CDR3 sequences, 15% to 20% detected once. The receptor was derived from an adult woman who had mild COVID-19 (a few samples of this study predate the infection). Cell type and time point are not known. This chain links TRBV12-3 or TRBV12-4 with TRBJ1-2; D unresolved. Material for sequencing was PBMCs or a T cell subset sorted from them (not recorded which). The CDR3 nucleotides are TGTGCCAGCAGCCTGTCTCTCTATAACTATGGCTACACCTTC. It translates to CASSLSLYNYGYTF.